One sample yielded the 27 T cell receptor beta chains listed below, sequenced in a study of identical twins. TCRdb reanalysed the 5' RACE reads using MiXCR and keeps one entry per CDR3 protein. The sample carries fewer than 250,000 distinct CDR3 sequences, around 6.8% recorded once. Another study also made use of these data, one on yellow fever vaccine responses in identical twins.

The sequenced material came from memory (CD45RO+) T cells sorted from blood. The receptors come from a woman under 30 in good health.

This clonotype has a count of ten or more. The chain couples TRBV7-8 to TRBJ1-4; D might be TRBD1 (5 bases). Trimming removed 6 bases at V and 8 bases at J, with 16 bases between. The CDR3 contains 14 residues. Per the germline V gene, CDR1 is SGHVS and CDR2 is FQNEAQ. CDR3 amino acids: CASSFSQGGEKLFF. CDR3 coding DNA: TGTGCCAGCAGTTTCTCGCAGGGCGGCGAAAAACTGTTTTTT.

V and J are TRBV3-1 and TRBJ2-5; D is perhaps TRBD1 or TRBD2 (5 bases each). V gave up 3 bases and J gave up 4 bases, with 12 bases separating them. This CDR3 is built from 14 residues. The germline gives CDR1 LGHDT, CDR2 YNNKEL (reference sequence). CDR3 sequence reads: CASSQGDGRETQYF. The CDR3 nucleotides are TGTGCCAGCAGCCAGGGGGATGGGCGAGAGACCCAGTACTTC.

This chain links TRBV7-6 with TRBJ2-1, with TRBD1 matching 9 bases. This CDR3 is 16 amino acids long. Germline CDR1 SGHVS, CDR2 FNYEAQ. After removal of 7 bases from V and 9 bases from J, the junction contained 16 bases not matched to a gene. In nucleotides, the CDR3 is TGTGCCAGCAACATCCGGGACAGGGAATCCATGGGTGAGCAGTTCTTC. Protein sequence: CASNIRDRESMGEQFF.

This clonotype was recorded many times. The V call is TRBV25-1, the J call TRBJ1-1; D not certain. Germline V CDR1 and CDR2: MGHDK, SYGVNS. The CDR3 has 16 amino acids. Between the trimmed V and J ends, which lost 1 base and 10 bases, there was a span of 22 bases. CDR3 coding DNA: TGTGCCAGCAGTGAATCGGGTTTAGGCAAAGGCCAGTCAGCTTTCTTT. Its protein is CASSESGLGKGQSAFF. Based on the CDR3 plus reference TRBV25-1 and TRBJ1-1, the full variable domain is EADIYQTPRYLVIGTGKKITLECSQTMGHDKMYWYQQDPGMELHLIHYSYGVNSTEKGDLSSESTVSRIRTEHFPLTLESARPSHTSQYLCASSESGLGKGQSAFFGQGTRLTVV.

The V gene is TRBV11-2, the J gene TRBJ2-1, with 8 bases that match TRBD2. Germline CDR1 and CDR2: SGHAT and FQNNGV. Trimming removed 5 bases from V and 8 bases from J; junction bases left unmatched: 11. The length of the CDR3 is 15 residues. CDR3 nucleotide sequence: TGTGCCAGCAGCCCGTTGGCGGGAGGAGGCCATGAGCAGTTCTTC. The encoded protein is CASSPLAGGGHEQFF. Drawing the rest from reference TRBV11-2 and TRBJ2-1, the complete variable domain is EAGVAQSPRYKIIEKRQSVAFWCNPISGHATLYWYQQILGQGPKLLIQFQNNGVVDDSQLPKDRFSAERLKGVDSTLKIQPAKLEDSAVYLCASSPLAGGGHEQFFGPGTRLTVL.

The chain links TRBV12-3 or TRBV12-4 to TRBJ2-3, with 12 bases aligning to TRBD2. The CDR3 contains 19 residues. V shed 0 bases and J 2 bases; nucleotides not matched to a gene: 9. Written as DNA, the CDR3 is TGTGCCAGCAGTTTAGCTCGTACCACTAGCGGGGGGACCACAGATACGCAGTATTTT. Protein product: CASSLARTTSGGTTDTQYF.

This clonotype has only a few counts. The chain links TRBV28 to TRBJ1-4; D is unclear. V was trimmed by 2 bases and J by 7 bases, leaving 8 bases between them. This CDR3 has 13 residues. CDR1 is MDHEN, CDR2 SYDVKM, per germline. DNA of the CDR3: TGTGCCAGCAGTTTACCGGTTTCTGAAAAACTGTTTTTT. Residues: CASSLPVSEKLFF.

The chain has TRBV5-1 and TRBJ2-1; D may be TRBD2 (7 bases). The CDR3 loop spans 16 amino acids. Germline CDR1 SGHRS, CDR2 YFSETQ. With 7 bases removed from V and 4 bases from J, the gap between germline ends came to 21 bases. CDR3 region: CASGTPIEGGYNEQFF. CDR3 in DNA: TGCGCCAGCGGAACCCCCATCGAGGGGGGGTACAATGAGCAGTTCTTC. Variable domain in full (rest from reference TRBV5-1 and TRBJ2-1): KAGVTQTPRYLIKTRGQQVTLSCSPISGHRSVSWYQQTPGQGLQFLFEYFSETQRNKGNFPGRFSGRQFSNSRSEMNVSTLELGDSALYLCASGTPIEGGYNEQFFGPGTRLTVL.

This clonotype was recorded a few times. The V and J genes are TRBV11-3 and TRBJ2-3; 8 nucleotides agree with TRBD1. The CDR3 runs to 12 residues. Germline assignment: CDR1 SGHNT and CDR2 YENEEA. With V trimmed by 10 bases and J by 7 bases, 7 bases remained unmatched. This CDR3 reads CAIRGRGNTQYF. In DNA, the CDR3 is TGTGCCATCAGGGGGCGCGGAAATACGCAGTATTTT.

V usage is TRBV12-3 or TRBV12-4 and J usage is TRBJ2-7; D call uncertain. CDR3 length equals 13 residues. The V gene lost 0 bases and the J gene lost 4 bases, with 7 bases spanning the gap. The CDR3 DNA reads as TGTGCCAGCAGTTTAGCTAGCCAGTACGAGCAGTACTTC. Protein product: CASSLASQYEQYF.

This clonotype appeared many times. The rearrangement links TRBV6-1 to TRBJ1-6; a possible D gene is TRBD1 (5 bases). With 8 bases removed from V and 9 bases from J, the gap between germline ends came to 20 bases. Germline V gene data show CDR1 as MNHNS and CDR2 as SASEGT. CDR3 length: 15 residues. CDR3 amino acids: CASSIGGSGGSPLHF. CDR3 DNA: TGTGCCAGCTCGATCGGGGGGTCGGGTGGTTCACCCCTCCACTTT.

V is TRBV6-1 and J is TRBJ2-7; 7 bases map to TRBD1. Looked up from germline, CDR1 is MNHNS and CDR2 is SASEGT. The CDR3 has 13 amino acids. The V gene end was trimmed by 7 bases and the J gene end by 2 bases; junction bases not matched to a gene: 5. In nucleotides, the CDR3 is TGTGCCAGCACCGGGACAGCCCCCTACGAGCAGTACTTC. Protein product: CASTGTAPYEQYF.

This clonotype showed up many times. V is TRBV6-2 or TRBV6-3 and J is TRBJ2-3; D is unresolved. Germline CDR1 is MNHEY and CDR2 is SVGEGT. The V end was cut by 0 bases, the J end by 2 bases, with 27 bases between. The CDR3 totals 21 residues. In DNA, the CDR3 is TGTGCCAGCAGTTACTCGATGGGCCGAAGCGCACTTTCCGGATTCACAGATACGCAGTATTTT. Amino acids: CASSYSMGRSALSGFTDTQYF.

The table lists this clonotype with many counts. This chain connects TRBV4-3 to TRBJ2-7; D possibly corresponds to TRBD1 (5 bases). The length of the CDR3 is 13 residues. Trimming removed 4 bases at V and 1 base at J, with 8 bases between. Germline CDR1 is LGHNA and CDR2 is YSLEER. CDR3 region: CASSPRGSYEQYF. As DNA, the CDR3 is TGCGCCAGCAGCCCAAGGGGATCCTACGAGCAGTACTTC.

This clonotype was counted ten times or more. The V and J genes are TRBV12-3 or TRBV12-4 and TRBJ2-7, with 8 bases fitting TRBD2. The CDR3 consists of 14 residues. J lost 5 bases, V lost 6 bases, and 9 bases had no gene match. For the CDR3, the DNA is TGTGCCAGCAGCACAACCCAGACTAGCGACGAGCAGTACTTC. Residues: CASSTTQTSDEQYF.

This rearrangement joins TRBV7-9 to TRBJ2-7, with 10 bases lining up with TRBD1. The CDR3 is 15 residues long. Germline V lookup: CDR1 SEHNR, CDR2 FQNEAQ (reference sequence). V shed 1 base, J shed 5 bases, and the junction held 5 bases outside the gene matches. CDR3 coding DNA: TGTGCCAGCAGCTTAGGGGACAGGGGAAACAACGAGCAGTACTTC. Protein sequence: CASSLGDRGNNEQYF. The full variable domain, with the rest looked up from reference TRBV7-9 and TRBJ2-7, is DTGVSQNPRHKITKRGQNVTFRCDPISEHNRLYWYRQTLGQGPEFLTYFQNEAQLEKSRLLSDRFSAERPKGSFSTLEIQRTEQGDSAMYLCASSLGDRGNNEQYFGPGTRLTVT.

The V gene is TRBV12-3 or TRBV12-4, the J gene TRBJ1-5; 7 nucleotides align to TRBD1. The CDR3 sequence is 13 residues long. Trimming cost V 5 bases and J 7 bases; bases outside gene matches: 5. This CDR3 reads CASSTDREQPQHF. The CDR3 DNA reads TGTGCCAGCAGTACCGACAGGGAACAGCCCCAGCATTTT.

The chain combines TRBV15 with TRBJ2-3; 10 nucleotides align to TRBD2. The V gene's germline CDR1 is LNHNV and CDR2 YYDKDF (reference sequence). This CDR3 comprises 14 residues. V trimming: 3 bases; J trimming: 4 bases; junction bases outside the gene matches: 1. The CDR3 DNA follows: TGTGCCACCAGCAGGACTAGCGGGTCAGATACGCAGTATTTT. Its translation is CATSRTSGSDTQYF. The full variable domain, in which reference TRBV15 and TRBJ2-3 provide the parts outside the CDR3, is DAMVIQNPRYQVTQFGKPVTLSCSQTLNHNVMYWYQQKSSQAPKLLFHYYDKDFNNEADTPDNFQSRRPNTSFCFLDIRSPGLGDTAMYLCATSRTSGSDTQYFGPGTRLTVL.

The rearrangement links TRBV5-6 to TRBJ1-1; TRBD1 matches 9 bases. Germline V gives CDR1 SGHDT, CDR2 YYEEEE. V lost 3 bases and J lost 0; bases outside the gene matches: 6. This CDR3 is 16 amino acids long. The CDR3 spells CASSWGQGLMNTEAFF. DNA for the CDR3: TGTGCCAGCAGCTGGGGACAGGGACTTATGAACACTGAAGCTTTCTTT.

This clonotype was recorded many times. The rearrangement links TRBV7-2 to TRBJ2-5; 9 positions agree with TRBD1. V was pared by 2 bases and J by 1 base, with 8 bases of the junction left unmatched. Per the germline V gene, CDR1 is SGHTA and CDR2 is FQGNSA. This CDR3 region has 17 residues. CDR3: CASSLSTLTGGQETQYF. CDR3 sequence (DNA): TGTGCCAGCAGCTTAAGTACACTGACAGGGGGCCAAGAGACCCAGTACTTC.

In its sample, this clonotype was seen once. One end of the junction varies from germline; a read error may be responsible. The chain's CDR3 is CASSPGTSGRLSTDTQYF. The CDR3 DNA is TGTGCTAGCAGCCCTGGGACTAGCGGGAGGCTTAGCACAGATACGCAGTATTTT. V is TRBV7-7 and J is TRBJ2-3, with 15 bases aligning to TRBD2. The CDR3 consists of 18 residues. Per the germline V gene, CDR1 is SSHAT and CDR2 is FNYEAQ (reference sequence).

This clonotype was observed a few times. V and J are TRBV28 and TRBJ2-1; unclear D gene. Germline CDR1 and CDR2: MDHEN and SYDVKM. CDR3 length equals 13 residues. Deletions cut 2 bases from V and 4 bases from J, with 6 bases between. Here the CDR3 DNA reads TGTGCCAGCAGTTTAGGGAAGTACAATGAGCAGTTCTTC. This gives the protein CASSLGKYNEQFF. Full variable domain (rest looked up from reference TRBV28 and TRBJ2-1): DVKVTQSSRYLVKRTGEKVFLECVQDMDHENMFWYRQDPGLGLRLIYFSYDVKMKEKGDIPEGYSVSREKKERFSLILESASTNQTSMYLCASSLGKYNEQFFGPGTRLTVL.

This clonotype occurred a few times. CDR3 sequence: CASSRTGERFHGYTF. The CDR3 DNA follows: TGTGCCAGCAGTCGGACAGGCGAAAGATTCCATGGCTACACCTTC. This sequence joins TRBV6-2 or TRBV6-3 and TRBJ1-2; TRBD1 matches 7 bases. V lost 5 bases to trimming and J lost 6 bases; unmatched junction nucleotides: 12. Germline V gene data show CDR1 as MNHEY and CDR2 as SVGEGT. The CDR3 length is 15 residues.

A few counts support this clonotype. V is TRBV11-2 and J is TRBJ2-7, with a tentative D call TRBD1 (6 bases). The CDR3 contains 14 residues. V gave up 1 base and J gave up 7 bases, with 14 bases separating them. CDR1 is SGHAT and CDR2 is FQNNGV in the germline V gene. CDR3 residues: CASSLVTGPREQYF. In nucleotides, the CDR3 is TGTGCCAGCAGCTTAGTTACAGGGCCTCGAGAGCAGTACTTC.

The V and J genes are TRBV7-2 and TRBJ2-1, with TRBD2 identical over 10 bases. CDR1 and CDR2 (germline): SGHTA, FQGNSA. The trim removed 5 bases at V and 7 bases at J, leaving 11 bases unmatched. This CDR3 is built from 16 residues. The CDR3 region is CASSIISGGAWNEQFF. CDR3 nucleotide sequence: TGTGCCAGCAGCATCATAAGCGGGGGGGCCTGGAATGAGCAGTTCTTC. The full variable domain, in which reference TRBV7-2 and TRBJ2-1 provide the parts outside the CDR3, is GAGVSQSPSNKVTEKGKDVELRCDPISGHTALYWYRQSLGQGLEFLIYFQGNSAPDKSGLPSDRFSAERTGGSVSTLTIQRTQQEDSAVYLCASSIISGGAWNEQFFGPGTRLTVL.

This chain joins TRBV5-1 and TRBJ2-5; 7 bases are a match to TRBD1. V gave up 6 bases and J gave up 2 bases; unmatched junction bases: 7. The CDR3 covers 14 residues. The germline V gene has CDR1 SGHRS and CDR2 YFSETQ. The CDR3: CASTPGQTQETQYF. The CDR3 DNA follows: TGCGCCAGCACACCGGGACAGACGCAAGAGACCCAGTACTTC. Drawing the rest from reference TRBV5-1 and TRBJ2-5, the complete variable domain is KAGVTQTPRYLIKTRGQQVTLSCSPISGHRSVSWYQQTPGQGLQFLFEYFSETQRNKGNFPGRFSGRQFSNSRSEMNVSTLELGDSALYLCASTPGQTQETQYFGPGTRLLVL.

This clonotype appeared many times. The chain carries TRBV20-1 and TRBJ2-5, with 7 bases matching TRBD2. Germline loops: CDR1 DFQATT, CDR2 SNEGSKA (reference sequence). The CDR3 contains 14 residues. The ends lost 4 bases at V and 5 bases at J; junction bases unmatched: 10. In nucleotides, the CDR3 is TGCAGTGCTACAAGTTCGTGGGGGGGGGAGACCCAGTACTTC. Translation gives CSATSSWGGETQYF.